A single sample gave rise to the 31 T cell receptor beta chains below, sequenced in a study of OX40 agonist ivuxolimab in advanced cancers. The table came from immunoSEQ multiplex PCR; TCRdb's copy has only in-frame clones and leaves some out. Of 50,000 to 65,000 clones in the sample, 70% to 90% were seen once. Here the sequenced sample was CD4+ or CD8+ T cells sorted from blood, taken in a trial of the OX40 agonist ivuxolimab. These receptors were obtained from an adult with an advanced solid tumor such as melanoma, head and neck, liver or kidney cancer.

V and J are TRBV11-3 and TRBJ2-2; D remains ambiguous. Germline CDR1 is SGHNT and CDR2 is YENEEA. The CDR3 length is 14 residues. V dropped 1 base and J dropped 1 base, with 4 bases sitting between them. The CDR3, as DNA: TGTGCCAGCAGCTTAGCGTGGAACACCGGGGAGCTGTTTTTT. As protein: CASSLAWNTGELFF.

The chain employs TRBV19 and TRBJ2-5; 9 bases map to TRBD2. Trimming took 6 bases from V and 3 from J; bases not matched to a gene: 5. Per germline, CDR1 LNHDA and CDR2 SQIVND (reference sequence). This CDR3 contains 14 residues. The CDR3 DNA sequence: TGTGCCAGTAGGACAAGCGGGGGGAAAGAGACCCAGTACTTC. It codes for CASRTSGGKETQYF.

In this sample, this clone turned up once. The V call is TRBV19, the J call TRBJ1-1; 8 bases map to TRBD1. CDR1 and CDR2 (germline): LNHDA, SQIVND (reference sequence). The CDR3 spans 19 residues. V dropped 0 bases and J dropped 2; count of bases not matched to a gene: 14. The CDR3, as DNA: TGTGCCAGTAGTATAGAGTGGGGTTTGGGACAGGATTTTAACACTGAAGCTTTCTTT. Protein sequence: CASSIEWGLGQDFNTEAFF.

The chain combines TRBV5-1 with TRBJ1-1; D call uncertain. Germline V gene lookup returns CDR1 SGHRS and CDR2 YFSETQ. Deletions cut 0 bases from V and 1 base from J, with 13 bases between. This CDR3 is 16 amino acids long. CDR3 DNA sequence: TGCGCCAGCAGCTTGGAGCGAGGGTGGGAGAACACTGAAGCTTTCTTT. Its translation: CASSLERGWENTEAFF. The whole variable domain, remainder taken from reference TRBV5-1 and TRBJ1-1, is KAGVTQTPRYLIKTRGQQVTLSCSPISGHRSVSWYQQTPGQGLQFLFEYFSETQRNKGNFPGRFSGRQFSNSRSEMNVSTLELGDSALYLCASSLERGWENTEAFFGQGTRLTVV.

This rearrangement joins TRBV5-1 to TRBJ1-1; D is ambiguous. Germline V gene sequence: CDR1 SGHRS, CDR2 YFSETQ. The CDR3 is 14 amino acids. The ends were cut back, 4 bases at V and 3 bases at J, with 13 bases in the middle. The CDR3 nucleotides read TGCGCCAGCAGCGCTGCCCTGGGCGACACTGAAGCTTTCTTT. The encoded protein is CASSAALGDTEAFF.

The chain carries TRBV5-4 and TRBJ1-1; D ambiguous. The germline CDR1 and CDR2 sequences are SGHNT and YYREEE (reference sequence). This CDR3 spans 11 amino acids. V shed 2 bases and J shed 5 bases, with 4 bases lying between them. The CDR3: CASSFSTEAFF. In nucleotides, the CDR3 is TGTGCCAGCAGCTTCAGTACTGAAGCTTTCTTT.

The chain has TRBV7-2 and TRBJ1-1, with D possibly matching TRBD1 (6 bases). Germline values: CDR1 SGHTA, CDR2 FQGNSA. This CDR3 is built from 14 residues. Trimming stripped 1 base from V and 7 bases from J, with 13 bases between. This chain's CDR3 is CASSLGWTALEAFF. CDR3 bases: TGTGCCAGCAGCTTAGGATGGACAGCGCTTGAAGCTTTCTTT.

The chain links TRBV5-1 to TRBJ2-1, with 8 bases fitting TRBD2. Germline V gene data show CDR1 as SGHRS and CDR2 as YFSETQ. CDR3 length equals 16 residues. Trimming took 3 bases from V and 9 from J; bases not matched to a gene: 14. CDR3 sequence (DNA): TGCGCCAGCAGCTGGTCGGCGGGCGGGGGGATGACTGAGCAGTTCTTC. It yields the protein CASSWSAGGGMTEQFF.

The chain is built from TRBV18 and TRBJ1-4; TRBD1 is a possible D gene (6 bases). The germline V gene encodes CDR1 KGHSH and CDR2 LQKENI. V was pared by 2 bases and J by 8 bases, with 12 bases between. The length of the CDR3 is 14 residues. The CDR3: CASSPMAGEEKLFF. CDR3 coding DNA: TGTGCCAGCTCACCAATGGCAGGGGAGGAAAAACTGTTTTTT.

The chain links TRBV7-2 to TRBJ1-1; TRBD1 matches 10 bases. Trimming took 5 bases from V and 6 from J; bases not matched to a gene: 3. Germline-derived CDR1 and CDR2 are SGHTA and FQGNSA. This CDR3 contains 13 residues. This CDR3 is CASSRDRGAEAFF. CDR3 DNA sequence: TGTGCCAGCAGCCGGGACAGGGGCGCTGAAGCTTTCTTT.

The rearrangement joins TRBV19 to TRBJ1-6; 8 bases match TRBD1. Losses at the gene ends were 7 bases for V and 2 bases for J; bases not matched to a gene: 4. Germline CDR1 LNHDA, CDR2 SQIVND (reference sequence). The CDR3 sequence is 15 residues long. The CDR3 coding sequence is TGTGCCAGTAAAGACAGGGGTACCTATAATTCACCCCTCCACTTT. Translation: CASKDRGTYNSPLHF.

This clone has a single count. V gene TRBV18 combines with J gene TRBJ2-5; D may be TRBD1 (6 bases). The ends were cut back, 4 bases at V and 2 bases at J, with 11 bases in the middle. The CDR3 loop spans 14 amino acids. The germline gives CDR1 KGHSH, CDR2 LQKENI. The CDR3 coding sequence is TGTGCCAGCTCACTACAGGGCCCACAAGAGACCCAGTACTTC. It codes for CASSLQGPQETQYF.

J is TRBJ1-1 and V is TRBV11-2; the D is unclear. Germline CDR1 is SGHAT and CDR2 is FQNNGV. There are 14 residues in the CDR3. The germline V and J ends were trimmed by 5 bases and 5 bases, with 15 bases remaining between them. Written as DNA, the CDR3 is TGTGCCAGCAGCCTAAGACCCGCGGGGACTGAAGCTTTCTTT. It specifies CASSLRPAGTEAFF.

A word on this clone: The sample carries other DNA sequences with the same CDR3. This chain uses TRBV5-6 with TRBJ2-5; perhaps D is TRBD1 or TRBD2 (6 bases each). V shed 0 bases and J shed 4 bases, with 10 bases lying between them. The CDR3 totals 14 residues. The V gene's germline CDR1 is SGHDT and CDR2 YYEEEE. CDR3 residues: CASSLEGGGETQYF. Here the CDR3 DNA reads TGTGCCAGCAGCTTGGAGGGGGGTGGAGAGACCCAGTACTTC.

The chain couples TRBV5-1 to TRBJ2-1; a possible D gene is TRBD1 (6 bases). V dropped 3 bases and J dropped 0 bases, with 13 bases sitting between them. Looked up from germline, CDR1 is SGHRS and CDR2 is YFSETQ. The length of the CDR3 is 16 residues. The CDR3 bases are TGCGCCAGCAGCTCTGCCTGGACAGCCTCCTACAATGAGCAGTTCTTC. This encodes CASSSAWTASYNEQFF.

V and J are TRBV2 and TRBJ1-5, with D unresolved. The CDR3 sequence is 14 residues long. Germline V gene lookup returns CDR1 SNHLY and CDR2 FYNNEI. The ends were cut back, 6 bases at V and 7 bases at J, with 16 bases in the middle. Written as DNA, the CDR3 is TGTGCCAGCAGATACGACACCTCCAAGCAGCCCCAGCATTTT. Translated, it gives CASRYDTSKQPQHF.

V and J are TRBV30 and TRBJ1-1; TRBD1 matches at 7 bases. CDR1 and CDR2 from the germline V gene are GTSNPN and SVGIG (reference sequence). V was clipped by 1 base and J by 8 bases; unmatched bases: 1. This CDR3 spans 11 amino acids. The CDR3 coding sequence is TGTGCCTGGAGTGCGGACAGGGAAGCTTTCTTT. It specifies CAWSADREAFF.

Concerning this clone itself: The identical CDR3 is also encoded by other nucleotide sequences in the sample. The chain recombines TRBV29-1 with TRBJ2-2, with unresolved D. The length of the CDR3 is 14 residues. Germline values: CDR1 SQVTM, CDR2 ANQGSEA. V shed 6 bases and J shed 0 bases, with 11 bases lying between them. DNA for the CDR3: TGCAGCGTGGAAAGAACTGCGAACACCGGGGAGCTGTTTTTT. Amino acid sequence: CSVERTANTGELFF.

The J gene is TRBJ1-4, the V gene TRBV12-1. TRBV12-1 is a pseudogene segment. The CDR3 is made up of 12 amino acids. The CDR3 coding sequence is TGTGCCAGCAGCTCCCCTAATGAAAAACTGTTTTTT. Amino acids: CASSSPNEKLFF.

The J gene is TRBJ1-4, the V gene TRBV30; maybe TRBD1 (6 bases). V was pared by 1 base and J by 4 bases, with 13 bases between. The length of the CDR3 is 15 residues. Germline V lookup: CDR1 GTSNPN, CDR2 SVGIG (reference sequence). The CDR3 reads CAWSASTGFNEKLFF. CDR3 coding DNA: TGTGCCTGGAGTGCATCAACAGGGTTTAATGAAAAACTGTTTTTT.

The chain carries TRBV19 and TRBJ2-5; 12 bases match TRBD1. Per germline, CDR1 LNHDA and CDR2 SQIVND (reference sequence). V lost 6 bases, J lost 6 bases, and 5 bases stayed unmatched. This CDR3 region has 14 residues. CDR3 in DNA: TGTGCCAGTAGACCGGGACAGGGGGCCAAGACCCAGTACTTC. This translates into CASRPGQGAKTQYF.

This clone was counted a few times. The CDR3 loop reads CASIGWDTEAFF. CDR3 DNA: TGTGCCAGCATCGGGTGGGACACTGAAGCTTTCTTT. V is TRBV25-1 and J is TRBJ1-1; D is unclear. V lost 7 bases and J lost 3, with 9 bases in between. The CDR3 has 12 amino acids. Germline V gene data show CDR1 as MGHDK and CDR2 as SYGVNS. The variable domain in full, with the rest retrieved from reference TRBV25-1 and TRBJ1-1, is EADIYQTPRYLVIGTGKKITLECSQTMGHDKMYWYQQDPGMELHLIHYSYGVNSTEKGDLSSESTVSRIRTEHFPLTLESARPSHTSQYLCASIGWDTEAFFGQGTRLTVV.

The chain uses TRBV6-6 and TRBJ1-2; a weak D match, TRBD1 (6 bases). Germline V gives CDR1 MNHNY, CDR2 SVGAGI (reference sequence). The V and J ends lost 6 bases and 4 bases respectively, with 12 bases between them. The CDR3 contains 13 residues. In nucleotides, the CDR3 is TGTGCCAGCAGCCCTGGACAGCGCTATGGCTACACCTTC. Protein: CASSPGQRYGYTF.

V is TRBV5-6 and J is TRBJ1-1, with 7 nucleotides matching TRBD1. Germline V gives CDR1 SGHDT, CDR2 YYEEEE. The CDR3 is made up of 14 amino acids. The V gene end was trimmed by 2 bases and the J gene end by 8 bases; junction bases not matched to a gene: 9. DNA of the CDR3: TGTGCCAGCAGCTTTAACAGGGGTGCGCCGGAAGCTTTCTTT. Protein: CASSFNRGAPEAFF.

The gene calls are TRBV7-9 and TRBJ1-2; unclear D gene. Germline V gives CDR1 SEHNR, CDR2 FQNEAQ (reference sequence). Trimming shortened V by 4 bases and J by 8 bases, and 20 bases separated the two germline ends. This CDR3 contains 15 residues. For the CDR3, the DNA is TGTGCCAGCAGCTCGGCCGGGCAGCTAAGAAGGGGCTACACCTTC. Protein sequence: CASSSAGQLRRGYTF.

Regarding this clone: This sample includes further DNA sequences coding for the same CDR3. The chain links TRBV7-9 to TRBJ1-3; 7 bases map to TRBD1. CDR1 is SEHNR, CDR2 FQNEAQ, per germline (reference sequence). V lost 7 bases to trimming and J lost 0 bases; unmatched junction nucleotides: 9. The CDR3 is made up of 16 amino acids. The CDR3 protein is CASTTGAGNSGNTIYF. The CDR3 nucleotides read TGTGCCAGCACCACAGGGGCAGGCAACTCTGGAAACACCATATATTTT.

About this clone: Germline and junction disagree at one end, which may indicate a read error. This chain joins TRBV6-6 and TRBJ1-1, with D hard to call. The CDR3 has 13 residues. The germline V gene has CDR1 MNHNY and CDR2 SVGAGI (reference sequence). The CDR3 reads CASDGRRNTEAFF. CDR3 in DNA: TGTGCCAGTGACGGTAGGAGGAACACTGAAGCCTTCTTT.

The chain carries TRBV19 and TRBJ1-5; D remains ambiguous. V dropped 7 bases and J dropped 3 bases, with 10 bases sitting between them. This CDR3 is built from 13 residues. Germline V lookup: CDR1 LNHDA, CDR2 SQIVND (reference sequence). CDR3 residues: CASMVTVNQPQHF. In DNA, the CDR3 is TGTGCCAGTATGGTAACAGTCAATCAGCCCCAGCATTTT.

V is TRBV11-2 and J is TRBJ2-2; D remains ambiguous. CDR1 is SGHAT and CDR2 is FQNNGV in the germline V gene. The CDR3 sequence is 18 residues long. V lost 3 bases to trimming and J lost 3 bases, with 20 bases between them. The CDR3 here is CASSFMRLRAGHTGELFF. The CDR3 DNA sequence: TGTGCCAGCAGCTTTATGAGACTCCGGGCTGGGCACACCGGGGAGCTGTTTTTT.

CDR3 sequence reads: CASSPPPGDNQPQHF. CDR3 in DNA: TGTGCCAGCTCACCACCCCCAGGGGACAATCAGCCCCAGCATTTT. The rearrangement links TRBV18 to TRBJ1-5, with a possible D match to TRBD1 (6 bases). V was shortened by 0 bases and J by 3 bases, with 9 bases between the two germline ends. There are 15 residues in the CDR3. The germline V gene has CDR1 KGHSH and CDR2 LQKENI.

V gene TRBV6-5 combines with J gene TRBJ2-7; TRBD1 aligns across 8 bases. The CDR3 runs 14 residues. After removal of 5 bases from V and 3 bases from J, the junction contained 6 bases not matched to a gene. Germline CDR1 is MNHEY and CDR2 is SVGAGI. Here the CDR3 reads CASSRQGLIYEQYF. Here the CDR3 DNA reads TGTGCCAGCAGTCGACAGGGGCTCATCTACGAGCAGTACTTC.